This T cell receptor (beta chain) originates from a study of vaccination and CD4 T cells after COVID-19. Study-level information: Two of the convalescents were Hispanic, and convalescents were six males and four females.

The germline CDR1 and CDR2 sequences are SGHVS and FNYEAQ. V shed 5 bases and J shed 3 bases, with 17 bases lying between them. This CDR3 spans 16 amino acids. TCRdb used MiXCR to reprocess the PCR reads, holding one entry per CDR3 protein. The repertoire includes 11,000 to 15,000 distinct CDR3 sequences, approximately 69% of them detected once, and less than 1.5% sits in the top ten. The sample here was CD4+ T cells from blood, taken after SARS-CoV-2 vaccination. The sequence came from a human donor who had recovered from COVID-19. V usage is TRBV7-6 and J usage is TRBJ1-3; D not certain. The CDR3 DNA is TGTGCCAGCAGCACCGAGTCCCCCCGGCATGGAAACACCATATATTTT. As protein: CASSTESPRHGNTIYF.